These T cell receptor beta chains were read from a single sample in a study of cytomegalovirus exposure and HLA in healthy donors. Method: immunoSEQ multiplex PCR; TCRdb's copy keeps in-frame clones and lacks some. This table has approximately 110,000 clones, approximately 84% appearing once. Sequencing was done on a sample of PBMCs. The origin of the receptors is a man aged 50 to 59 in good health and CMV-seronegative. The conserved cysteine and the conserved F or W are not part of the CDR3 here. D genes are given only for firm matches.

d_call: .
v_call: TRBV28
j_call: TRBJ1-1
cdr3_aa: ASSFQGEWTEAF

d_call: .
v_call: TRBV5-4
j_call: TRBJ2-7
cdr3_aa: ASSRGSPSYEQY

d_call: .
v_call: TRBV5-1
j_call: TRBJ2-1
cdr3_aa: ASSPVDFSYNEQF

d_call: .
v_call: TRBV4-2
j_call: TRBJ2-7
cdr3_aa: ASSQDGDTYEQY

d_call: .
v_call: TRBV5-1
j_call: TRBJ1-2
cdr3_aa: ASSNTRGGGDNYGYT

d_call: TRBD1
v_call: TRBV6-5
j_call: TRBJ1-4
cdr3_aa: ASSPRTGRNEKLF

d_call: .
v_call: TRBV5-5
j_call: TRBJ1-5
cdr3_aa: ASSSTGGQPQH

d_call: .
v_call: TRBV27
j_call: TRBJ2-5
cdr3_aa: ASSPTVGETQY

d_call: TRBD1
v_call: TRBV5-6
j_call: TRBJ2-7
cdr3_aa: ASSWGTDEQY

d_call: .
v_call: TRBV10-3
j_call: TRBJ2-4
cdr3_aa: AISDPPGGTPKNIQY

d_call: .
v_call: TRBV7-9
j_call: TRBJ2-5
cdr3_aa: ASSLAGLPYQETQY

d_call: .
v_call: TRBV6-1
j_call: TRBJ1-1
cdr3_aa: ASSEIRRTEAF

d_call: .
v_call: TRBV7-9
j_call: TRBJ1-1
cdr3_aa: ASSPVIIRTEYTEAF

d_call: TRBD1
v_call: TRBV10-2
j_call: TRBJ1-4
cdr3_aa: AIWDRGNEKLF

d_call: TRBD2
v_call: TRBV19
j_call: TRBJ2-7
cdr3_aa: ASSQAGGPPRGEQY

d_call: TRBD1
v_call: TRBV11-2
j_call: TRBJ2-7
cdr3_aa: ASSALQGSPYEQY

d_call: TRBD1
v_call: TRBV11-1
j_call: TRBJ2-1
cdr3_aa: ASSLAWGQPYNEQF

d_call: .
v_call: TRBV29-1
j_call: TRBJ2-7
cdr3_aa: SVEERSSRSYEQY

d_call: TRBD1
v_call: TRBV7-2
j_call: TRBJ2-5
cdr3_aa: ASSSQGVLETQY

d_call: TRBD2
v_call: TRBV4-1
j_call: TRBJ2-2
cdr3_aa: ASSLLLAGLTGELF

d_call: .
v_call: TRBV30
j_call: TRBJ1-2
cdr3_aa: AWSVLGRDYGYT

d_call: .
v_call: TRBV11-2
j_call: TRBJ2-3
cdr3_aa: SSSWSGTSTDTQY

d_call: TRBD2
v_call: TRBV7-8
j_call: TRBJ2-1
cdr3_aa: ASSLGTSGRAEDEQF

d_call: TRBD2
v_call: TRBV6-4
j_call: TRBJ2-3
cdr3_aa: ASSESGGGADTQY

d_call: .
v_call: TRBV7-7
j_call: TRBJ2-1
cdr3_aa: ASSISESNEQF

d_call: .
v_call: TRBV5-1
j_call: TRBJ2-1
cdr3_aa: ASSSGQSSYNEQF